Listed below are T cell receptor beta chains from one sample, sequenced in a study of cytomegalovirus exposure and HLA in healthy donors. Assay used: immunoSEQ multiplex PCR; TCRdb lists only in-frame clones, some missing. The table records approximately 180,000 clones, approximately 87% of them present only once. The sequenced sample consisted of PBMCs. The receptor set was obtained from a woman younger than 45 in good health and CMV-seronegative. Both conserved end residues are part of each CDR3. A D gene is named only where the DNA matches it firmly. Some rows have no size entry. The others give once, few or many, or a class for an expanded clone.

j_call | clone_size | d_call | v_call | cdr3_nt | cdr3_aa
TRBJ2-7 | NA | NA | TRBV5-1 | TGCGCCAGCAGCTTACCGACAGGCTCCTACGAGCAGTACTTC | CASSLPTGSYEQYF
TRBJ1-1 | NA | TRBD1 | TRBV4-3 | TGCGCCAGCAGCCAGGCTGGGACAGTAAACACTGAAGCTTTCTTT | CASSQAGTVNTEAFF
TRBJ1-2 | few | TRBD1 | TRBV2 | TGTGCCAGCAGAGACGACAGGGGGAAAGGCTACACCTTC | CASRDDRGKGYTF
TRBJ2-1 | once | NA | TRBV10-3 | TGTGCCATCAGTGAAAACCGAGGGGAGCAGTTCTTC | CAISENRGEQFF
TRBJ1-6 | NA | NA | TRBV9 | TGTGCCAGCAGCGTCGGGGAGCGCAGCACCTATAATTCACCCCTCCACTTT | CASSVGERSTYNSPLHF
TRBJ2-5 | once | NA | TRBV2 | TGTGCCAGCAGTCCTCCGTCTAGATTTGAGACCCAGTACTTC | CASSPPSRFETQYF
TRBJ1-4 | NA | NA | TRBV27 | TGTGCCAGCAGTTTGGTGGCAGGGGCACCTAATGAAAAACTGTTTTTT | CASSLVAGAPNEKLFF
TRBJ1-1 | NA | NA | TRBV9 | TGTGCCAGCACCGAGGGGGAGGGCCAGGCGGGGAACACTGAAGCTTTCTTT | CASTEGEGQAGNTEAFF
TRBJ2-7 | NA | NA | TRBV2 | TGTGCCAGCAGTGGCGGGGCATACGAGCAGTACTTC | CASSGGAYEQYF
TRBJ2-2 | once | NA | TRBV13 | TGTGCCAGCAGCCTGTCAGCGCGTCCTTACACCGGGGAGCTGTTTTTT | CASSLSARPYTGELFF
TRBJ2-5 | NA | TRBD2 | TRBV27 | TGTGCCAGCAGTCTAGCGGCGGGGGGCGTGGAGACCCAGTACTTC | CASSLAAGGVETQYF
TRBJ2-7 | NA | TRBD2 | TRBV5-4 | TGTGCCAGCAGCTTGGGACTAGCGGGGTCCTACGAGCAGTACTTC | CASSLGLAGSYEQYF
TRBJ2-7 | NA | NA | TRBV2 | TGTGCCAGCAGTGAAGCGGGCAGGGACTCCTACGAGCAGTACTTC | CASSEAGRDSYEQYF
TRBJ2-3 | NA | TRBD2 | TRBV29-1 | TGCAGCGTTGTAATAGCGGGGGGGCGGGATACGCAGTATTTT | CSVVIAGGRDTQYF
TRBJ2-3 | NA | NA | TRBV15 | TGTGCCACCAGCAGAGAGGGCGGGGTTAGCACAGATACGCAGTATTTT | CATSREGGVSTDTQYF
TRBJ1-2 | NA | NA | TRBV6-1 | TGTGCCAGCATTCCAACACCCCCTGCTGGCTACACCTTC | CASIPTPPAGYTF
TRBJ2-5 | NA | TRBD1 | TRBV5-4 | TGTGCCAGCAGCTTGGGGGGGAGGACAGGGACTGAGACCCAGTACTTC | CASSLGGRTGTETQYF
TRBJ2-1 | NA | TRBD2 | TRBV4-1 | TGCGCCAGCACCCCACTAGCGGGGGGGCGCAATGAGCAGTTCTTC | CASTPLAGGRNEQFF
TRBJ1-4 | NA | NA | TRBV29-1 | TGCAGCGCCGGCGAGCAGGGTAATGAAAAACTGTTTTTT | CSAGEQGNEKLFF
TRBJ2-7 | NA | NA | TRBV9 | TGTGCCAGCAGCCTCCTCGGGGACACATCCTACGAGCAGTACTTC | CASSLLGDTSYEQYF
TRBJ2-1 | NA | TRBD2 | TRBV30 | TGTGCCTGGAGGCTAGCGGGGGGCCAGGGCAATGAGCAGTTCTTC | CAWRLAGGQGNEQFF
TRBJ1-1 | many | NA | TRBV4-1 | TGCGCCAGCAGCCGCCCGGGAGGTGAAGCTTTCTTT | CASSRPGGEAFF
TRBJ2-1 | NA | TRBD2 | TRBV19 | TGTGCCAGTAGTACTCCAGCGGGGGGCCCAAATGAGCAGTTCTTC | CASSTPAGGPNEQFF
TRBJ2-5 | NA | NA | TRBV7-9 | TGTGCCAGCAGCTCGGGATTTTACGAGACCCAGTACTTC | CASSSGFYETQYF
TRBJ1-1 | NA | TRBD1 | TRBV6-5 | TGTGCCAGCAGCCAGACAGGGAAAGAAGCTTTCTTT | CASSQTGKEAFF
TRBJ2-7 | NA | TRBD2 | TRBV6-1 | TGTGCCAGCAGTGAAATAGCGGGGGGCCCCAACGAGCAGTACTTC | CASSEIAGGPNEQYF
TRBJ1-4 | NA | TRBD1 | TRBV10-3 | TGTGCCATCAGTGAGTCAGAAGGGGGCGGCGAAAAACTGTTTTTT | CAISESEGGGEKLFF
TRBJ1-2 | NA | NA | TRBV29-1 | TGCAGCGTTGAAGATTCCAGGGGCGGCTACACCTTC | CSVEDSRGGYTF
TRBJ2-2 | once | TRBD1 | TRBV18 | TGTGCCAGCTCACCCCCGGGACAGGGAGACACCGGGGAGCTGTTTTTT | CASSPPGQGDTGELFF
TRBJ1-6 | NA | TRBD1 | TRBV5-1 | TGCGCCAGCAGCTCTATTGGACAGGGGCAGCATTCACCCCTCCACTTT | CASSSIGQGQHSPLHF
TRBJ2-2 | few | NA | TRBV21-1 | TGTGCCAGCAGCACCCGGGACAGTGTTCCCACCGGGGAGCTGTTTTTT | CASSTRDSVPTGELFF
TRBJ2-7 | NA | TRBD2 | TRBV15 | TGTGCCACCAGCTCCACGGGAGGGGCCTACGAGCAGTACTTC | CATSSTGGAYEQYF
TRBJ1-1 | NA | NA | TRBV5-5 | TGTGCCAGCAGCTTGTTTCGAGGGTTCGGCGACACTGAAGCTTTCTTT | CASSLFRGFGDTEAFF